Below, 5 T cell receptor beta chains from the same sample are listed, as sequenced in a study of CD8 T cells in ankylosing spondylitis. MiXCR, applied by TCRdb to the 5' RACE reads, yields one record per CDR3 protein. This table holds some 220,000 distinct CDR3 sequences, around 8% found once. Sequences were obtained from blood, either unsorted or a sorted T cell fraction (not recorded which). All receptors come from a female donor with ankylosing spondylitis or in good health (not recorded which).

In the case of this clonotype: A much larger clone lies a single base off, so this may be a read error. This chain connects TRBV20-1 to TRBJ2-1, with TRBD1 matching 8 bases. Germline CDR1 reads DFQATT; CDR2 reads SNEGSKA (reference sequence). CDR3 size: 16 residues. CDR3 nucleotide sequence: TGCTGTGCTAGAGATCGGACAGGGTCTAGGATCAATGAGCAGTTCTTC. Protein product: CCARDRTGSRINEQFF.

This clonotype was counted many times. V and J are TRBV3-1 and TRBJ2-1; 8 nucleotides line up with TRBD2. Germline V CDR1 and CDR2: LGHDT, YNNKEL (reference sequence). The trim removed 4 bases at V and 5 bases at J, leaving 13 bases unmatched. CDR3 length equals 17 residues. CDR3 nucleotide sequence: TGTGCCAGCAGCCTCCCTCGGTCATACGGGAGGGACAATGAGCAGTTCTTC. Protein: CASSLPRSYGRDNEQFF.

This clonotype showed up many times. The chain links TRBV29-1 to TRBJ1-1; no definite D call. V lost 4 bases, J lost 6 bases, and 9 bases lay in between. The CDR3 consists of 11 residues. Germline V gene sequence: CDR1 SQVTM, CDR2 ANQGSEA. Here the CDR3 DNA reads TGCAGCGTTGCGGGGAAGGCTGAAGCTTTCTTT. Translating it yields CSVAGKAEAFF.

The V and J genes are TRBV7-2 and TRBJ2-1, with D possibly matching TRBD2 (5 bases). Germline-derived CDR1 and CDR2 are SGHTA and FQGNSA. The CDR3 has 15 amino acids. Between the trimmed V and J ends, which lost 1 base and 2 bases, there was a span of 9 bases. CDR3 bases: TGTGCCAGCAGCTTAGTATTCGGGACCTACAATGAGCAGTTCTTC. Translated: CASSLVFGTYNEQFF.

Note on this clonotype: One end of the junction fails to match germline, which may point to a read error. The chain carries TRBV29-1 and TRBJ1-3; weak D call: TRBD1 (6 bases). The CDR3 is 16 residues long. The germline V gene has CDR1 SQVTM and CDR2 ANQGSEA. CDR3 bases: TGCAGCGTTGAAGGGTGGGACACGAGCTCTGGAAGCACCATATATTTT. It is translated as CSVEGWDTSSGSTIYF.